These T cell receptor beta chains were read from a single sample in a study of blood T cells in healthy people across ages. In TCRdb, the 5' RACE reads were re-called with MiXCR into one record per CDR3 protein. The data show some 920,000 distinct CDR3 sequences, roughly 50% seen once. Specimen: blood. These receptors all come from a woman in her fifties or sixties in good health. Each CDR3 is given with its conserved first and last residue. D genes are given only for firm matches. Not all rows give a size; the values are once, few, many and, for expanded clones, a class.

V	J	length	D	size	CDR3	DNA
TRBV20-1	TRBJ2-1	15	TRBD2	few	CSAEAGTSRVDEQFF	TGCAGTGCCGAAGCCGGGACTAGCAGGGTCGATGAGCAGTTCTTC
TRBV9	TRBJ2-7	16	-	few	CASSVAPSRSSYEQYF	TGTGCCAGCAGCGTAGCCCCCAGCAGGAGCTCCTACGAGCAGTACTTC
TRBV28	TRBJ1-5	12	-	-	CAGSPGFSPQHF	TGTGCCGGCAGCCCCGGATTCAGCCCCCAGCATTTT
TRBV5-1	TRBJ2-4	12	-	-	CASSSPAAVQYF	TGCGCCAGCAGCTCCCCCGCGGCGGTACAGTACTTC
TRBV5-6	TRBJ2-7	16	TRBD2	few	CASSFPKTSGSYEQYF	TGTGCCAGCAGCTTTCCCAAGACTAGCGGGAGCTACGAGCAGTACTTC
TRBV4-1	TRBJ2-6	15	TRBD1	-	CASSFQGVGANVLTF	TGCGCCAGCAGCTTCCAGGGGGTCGGGGCCAACGTCCTGACTTTC
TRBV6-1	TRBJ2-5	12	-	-	CATTKFQETQYF	TGTGCCACAACCAAGTTCCAAGAGACCCAGTACTTC
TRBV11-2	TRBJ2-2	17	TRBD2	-	CASSLDPLAGGMQELFF	TGTGCCAGCAGCTTAGATCCACTAGCGGGAGGCATGCAGGAGCTGTTTTTT
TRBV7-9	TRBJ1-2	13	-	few	CASSGQPNYGYTF	TGTGCCAGCAGCGGGCAGCCTAACTATGGCTACACCTTC
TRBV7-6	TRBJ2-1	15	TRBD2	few	CASSSRGGYDNEQFF	TGTGCCAGCAGCTCCCGCGGGGGATACGACAATGAGCAGTTCTTC
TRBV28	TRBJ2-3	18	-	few	CASTTVRGGGGTTDTQYF	TGTGCCAGCACTACTGTGCGCGGGGGAGGGGGGACCACAGATACGCAGTATTTT
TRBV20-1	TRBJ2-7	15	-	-	CSARGVSQSSYEQYF	TGCAGTGCTAGAGGGGTTTCTCAGAGCTCCTACGAGCAGTACTTC
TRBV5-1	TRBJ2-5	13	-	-	CASSFYREETQYF	TGCGCCAGCAGCTTTTACCGGGAGGAGACCCAGTACTTC
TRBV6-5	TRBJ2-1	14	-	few	CATGNSRDGNEQFF	TGTGCCACCGGGAACAGTAGAGACGGCAATGAGCAGTTCTTC
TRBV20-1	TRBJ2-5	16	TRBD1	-	CSARDPTGNWHNEQYF	TGCAGTGCTAGAGACCCGACAGGGAATTGGCACAATGAGCAGTACTTC
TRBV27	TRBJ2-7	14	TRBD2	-	CASSQGVAGGEQYF	TGTGCCAGCAGTCAAGGCGTAGCGGGAGGCGAGCAGTACTTC
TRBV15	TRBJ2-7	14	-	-	CATSSYEGWNEQYF	TGTGCCACCAGCAGTTATGAGGGGTGGAATGAGCAGTACTTC
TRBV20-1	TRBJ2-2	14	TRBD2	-	CSARTSGPTGELFF	TGCAGTGCTAGGACTAGCGGACCCACCGGGGAGCTGTTTTTT
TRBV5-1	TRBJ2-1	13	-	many	CASSRTGNNEQFF	TGTGCCAGCAGTAGAACAGGGAACAATGAGCAGTTCTTC
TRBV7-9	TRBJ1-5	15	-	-	CASSSDSDRNQPQHF	TGTGCCAGCAGCTCCGACTCGGATCGGAATCAGCCCCAGCATTTT
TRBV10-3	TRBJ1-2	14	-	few	CAISDPGGDYGYTF	TGTGCCATCAGTGATCCCGGGGGAGACTATGGCTACACCTTC
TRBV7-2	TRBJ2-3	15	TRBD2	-	CASSLVAGVSDTQYF	TGTGCCAGCAGCTTAGTAGCGGGAGTATCAGATACGCAGTATTTT
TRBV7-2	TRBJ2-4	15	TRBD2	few	CASSPGLAGRDIQYF	TGTGCCAGCAGCCCGGGACTAGCGGGGCGGGACATTCAGTACTTC